This T cell receptor (beta chain) appears in the sequencing data of a study of T cell changes during pregnancy in multiple sclerosis (dated by TCRdb to about 2019). Concerning the study at large: In women with multiple sclerosis, the researchers looked at how the T cell repertoire shifted as pregnancy progressed.

Library prep was done by the immunoSEQ multiplex PCR assay. TCRdb retrieved this table from immuneACCESS and kept in-frame rearrangements only. Not all clones are present; in checked studies, unresolved V genes account for under half, and no reason is known for the remainder. For this sample there are tens of thousands of clones; around 92% appear just once. The ten largest clones represent 0.7% to 0.9% of the sample. Inclusive of the bounding cysteine and phenylalanine, the CDR3 is 15 residues long. The retained sequence is limited to the CDR3, 45 bases, with the frame set at the first base. Unmatched junction bases come to 5, with V trimmed by 0 bases and J by 7 bases. CDR1 and CDR2 are drawn from the germline V gene: SGDLS, YYNGEE. As regards this clone: Its antigen is not yet known. No much larger clone exists at a distance of one base, and base qualities are not known.

Recombination connected TRBV9 to TRBJ2-1, with 9 bases aligning to TRBD1. Sequencing used peripheral blood, obtained in the first trimester of pregnancy. This sequence was found in a female donor in good health, enrolled as a control in a pregnancy study. The DNA sequence reads TGTGCCAGCAGCGTAGATGGGACAGGGTTGAATGAGCAGTTCTTC. This sequence encodes CASSVDGTGLNEQFF.